This passage covers 27 T cell receptor beta chains from one sample sequenced in a study of T cells after yellow fever vaccination. Each CDR3 protein is one row after TCRdb ran MiXCR on the 5' RACE reads. The sample holds tens of thousands of distinct CDR3 sequences, more than 5.5% seen once. Sample: CD8+ T cells sorted from PBMCs, taken 5 days after the first yellow fever vaccination. These receptors were taken from a man between 18 and 35 years old who received the YFV17D yellow fever vaccine.

This clonotype came up a few times. This chain links TRBV20-1 with TRBJ2-7, with 9 bases identical to TRBD1. The CDR3 runs to 12 residues. V shed 5 bases and J 9 bases; nucleotides not matched to a gene: 8. Per the germline V gene, CDR1 is DFQATT and CDR2 is SNEGSKA (reference sequence). The CDR3 loop reads CSAPDRGLGQYF. Here the CDR3 DNA reads TGCAGTGCTCCGGACAGGGGCCTTGGGCAGTACTTC.

The rearrangement joins TRBV4-1 to TRBJ1-1, with D unresolved. There are 13 residues in the CDR3. Trimming left V 2 bases short and J 5 bases short, with 9 bases between. The germline CDR1 and CDR2 sequences are MGHRA and YSYEKL. The CDR3 loop reads CASSQSQSTEAFF. For the CDR3, the DNA is TGCGCCAGCAGCCAATCGCAGTCAACTGAAGCTTTCTTT.

There are a few counts of this clonotype. CDR3 in DNA: TGTGCCAGTAGTATAACAGGGTACGGCGAAAAACTGTTTTTT. Protein product: CASSITGYGEKLFF. The chain employs TRBV19 and TRBJ1-4; D is perhaps TRBD1 (6 bases). The V and J ends lost 2 bases and 8 bases respectively, with 12 bases between them. The CDR3 runs to 14 residues. Germline lookup yields CDR1 LNHDA and CDR2 SQIVND (reference sequence).

The chain employs TRBV7-2 and TRBJ2-1, with 9 bases fitting TRBD2. This CDR3 is 15 amino acids long. The germline V gene has CDR1 SGHTA and CDR2 FQGNSA. V shed 5 bases, J shed 5 bases, and the junction held 7 bases outside the gene matches. CDR3 region: CASSPIAGVNNEQFF. The CDR3 DNA reads as TGTGCCAGCAGCCCGATAGCGGGGGTCAACAATGAGCAGTTCTTC. The full variable domain, in which reference TRBV7-2 and TRBJ2-1 provide the parts outside the CDR3, is GAGVSQSPSNKVTEKGKDVELRCDPISGHTALYWYRQSLGQGLEFLIYFQGNSAPDKSGLPSDRFSAERTGGSVSTLTIQRTQQEDSAVYLCASSPIAGVNNEQFFGPGTRLTVL.

This chain connects TRBV5-1 to TRBJ1-2; 7 bases are shared with TRBD1. Germline trimming cut 0 bases from V and 6 bases from J; bases unmatched to any gene: 8. CDR3 size: 15 residues. CDR1 is SGHRS and CDR2 is YFSETQ in the germline V gene. The CDR3 region is CASSLGQGGTDGYTF. The DNA of the CDR3 is TGCGCCAGCAGCTTGGGACAGGGTGGAACAGATGGCTACACCTTC.

This clonotype has only a few counts. The rearrangement links TRBV5-4 to TRBJ2-1; 9 bases are a match to TRBD2. From germline, CDR1 is SGHNT and CDR2 YYREEE (reference sequence). V gave up 9 bases and J gave up 9 bases; unmatched junction bases: 10. The CDR3 has 13 amino acids. This CDR3 is CATTGLAGFEQFF. The DNA of the CDR3 is TGTGCCACCACCGGGCTAGCGGGGTTTGAGCAGTTCTTC.

This clonotype was seen only a few times. The V gene is TRBV7-3, the J gene TRBJ1-6; no clear D gene. The germline V and J ends were trimmed by 3 bases and 10 bases, with 13 bases remaining between them. The CDR3 runs to 14 residues. In germline, CDR1 is SGHTA, CDR2 FQGTGA. DNA for the CDR3: TGTGCCAGCAGCTTGGTGGGTTTTGGCTCACCCCTCCACTTT. Protein: CASSLVGFGSPLHF.

This clonotype was seen at least ten times. The gene calls are TRBV12-3 or TRBV12-4 and TRBJ2-3; a weak D match, TRBD1 (5 bases). This CDR3 is 13 amino acids long. Trimming took off 9 bases at V and 0 bases at J, with 10 bases between the two ends. CDR3 DNA sequence: TGTGCCAGTTCAGGGCCTAGCACAGATACGCAGTATTTT. Protein product: CASSGPSTDTQYF.

This clonotype has a handful of counts. The V and J genes are TRBV19 and TRBJ1-2; perhaps TRBD1 as D (6 bases). This CDR3 has 13 amino acids. V was trimmed by 5 bases and J by 5 bases, leaving 12 bases between them. CDR1 is LNHDA, CDR2 SQIVND, per germline (reference sequence). The CDR3 here is CASSQRTVYGYTF. CDR3 DNA: TGTGCCAGTAGTCAACGGACAGTTTATGGCTACACCTTC.

The CDR3 reads CASSPAMVETQYF. CDR3 in DNA: TGTGCCAGCAGCCCCGCAATGGTAGAGACCCAGTACTTC. The V and J genes are TRBV7-2 and TRBJ2-5, with no clear D. Germline V lookup: CDR1 SGHTA, CDR2 FQGNSA. This CDR3 spans 13 amino acids. Trimming pared 5 bases from V and 4 bases from J, leaving 11 bases between.

This clonotype has at least ten counts. The chain combines TRBV12-5 with TRBJ1-1; D unresolved. Trimming took 9 bases from V and 2 from J, leaving 10 bases between them. In germline, CDR1 is LGHNT, CDR2 FRNRAP. This CDR3 contains 12 residues. This chain's CDR3 is CASRSHNTEAFF. The CDR3 region has the DNA TGTGCTAGCCGTAGTCATAACACTGAAGCTTTCTTT.

This clonotype was seen ten or more times. This chain links TRBV5-4 with TRBJ1-4, with 10 bases matching TRBD1. CDR3 length: 14 residues. J was trimmed by 7 bases and V by 4 bases; bases with no gene match: 4. The germline gives CDR1 SGHNT, CDR2 YYREEE (reference sequence). The CDR3 DNA sequence: TGTGCCAGCAGCAGACAGGGGGCGACTGAAAAACTGTTTTTT. It codes for CASSRQGATEKLFF. The full variable domain, its missing parts supplied by reference TRBV5-4 and TRBJ1-4, is ETGVTQSPTHLIKTRGQQVTLRCSSQSGHNTVSWYQQALGQGPQFIFQYYREEENGRGNFPPRFSGLQFPNYSSELNVNALELDDSALYLCASSRQGATEKLFFGSGTQLSVL.

Ten or more counts support this clonotype. The chain is built from TRBV12-5 and TRBJ1-3; D call uncertain. V was shortened by 1 base and J by 0 bases, with 7 bases between the two germline ends. The germline CDR1 and CDR2 sequences are LGHNT and FRNRAP. CDR3 length equals 15 residues. As DNA, the CDR3 is TGTGCTAGTGGTTTGGGACCCGACTCTGGAAACACCATATATTTT. It specifies CASGLGPDSGNTIYF. Together with reference TRBV12-5 and TRBJ1-3, the CDR3 gives the full variable domain: DARVTQTPRHKVTEMGQEVTMRCQPILGHNTVFWYRQTMMQGLELLAYFRNRAPLDDSGMPKDRFSAEMPDATLATLKIQPSEPRDSAVYFCASGLGPDSGNTIYFGEGSWLTVV.

This clonotype was seen many times. The chain recombines TRBV29-1 with TRBJ2-6; the D gene could be TRBD1 or TRBD2 (6 bases each). CDR1 and CDR2 (germline): SQVTM, ANQGSEA. V was trimmed by 1 base and J by 2 bases, leaving 9 bases between them. This CDR3 spans 15 amino acids. CDR3 protein: CSVEVGGTGANVLTF. CDR3 in DNA: TGCAGCGTTGAAGTAGGGGGGACTGGGGCCAACGTCCTGACTTTC.

This clonotype was seen ten or more times. The V gene is TRBV12-3 or TRBV12-4, the J gene TRBJ2-1; TRBD2 matches at 12 bases. The CDR3 contains 20 residues. V lost 5 bases to trimming and J lost 0 bases; unmatched junction nucleotides: 14. The CDR3 DNA follows: TGTGCCAGCAGTCCACTAGCGGGGGGACCGAAACGGATCTCCTACAATGAGCAGTTCTTC. This translates into CASSPLAGGPKRISYNEQFF.

At least ten counts were recorded for this clonotype. The chain's CDR3 is CASSYAAWDTQYF. The CDR3 DNA reads as TGTGCCAGCAGCTACGCAGCATGGGATACGCAGTATTTT. The chain couples TRBV6-2 or TRBV6-3 to TRBJ2-3; unclear D gene. This CDR3 has 13 residues. V shed 6 bases and J shed 6 bases, with 13 bases lying between them. Germline V lookup: CDR1 MNHEY, CDR2 SVGEGT.

V is TRBV5-5 and J is TRBJ1-1, with TRBD1 matching 9 bases. This CDR3 spans 15 amino acids. V lost 4 bases and J lost 7; bases outside the gene matches: 11. The germline CDR1 and CDR2 sequences are SGHKS and YYEKEE (reference sequence). The CDR3 protein is CASSTTQGARIEAFF. As DNA, the CDR3 is TGTGCCAGCAGCACTACACAGGGGGCGCGAATTGAAGCTTTCTTT. Full variable domain (outside the CDR3, taken from reference TRBV5-5 and TRBJ1-1): DAGVTQSPTHLIKTRGQQVTLRCSPISGHKSVSWYQQVLGQGPQFIFQYYEKEERGRGNFPDRFSARQFPNYSSELNVNALLLGDSALYLCASSTTQGARIEAFFGQGTRLTVV.

This clonotype appeared a few times. CDR3 protein: CASILTLAIPYYGYTF. The CDR3 DNA follows: TGTGCCAGCATTCTCACCCTGGCCATCCCTTACTATGGCTACACCTTC. This chain uses TRBV2 with TRBJ1-2; D ambiguous. The germline gives CDR1 SNHLY, CDR2 FYNNEI. This CDR3 has 16 amino acids. V lost 7 bases, J lost 3 bases, and 21 bases lay in between.

This clonotype was seen repeatedly, ten times or more. The chain carries TRBV6-5 and TRBJ2-7, with TRBD2 identical over 9 bases. The germline V gene encodes CDR1 MNHEY and CDR2 SVGAGI. The trim removed 0 bases at V and 3 bases at J, leaving 3 bases unmatched. This CDR3 spans 15 amino acids. DNA for the CDR3: TGTGCCAGCAGTTACTCGGGAGCGGGGGGCTACGAGCAGTACGTC. Protein: CASSYSGAGGYEQYV.

In its sample, this clonotype was seen a few times. The chain employs TRBV10-2 and TRBJ2-2; D remains ambiguous. The CDR3 spans 14 residues. Germline CDR1 WSHSY, CDR2 SAAADI. V was shortened by 4 bases and J by 4 bases, with 10 bases between the two germline ends. The CDR3 bases are TGCGCCAGCAGTGGGGGTTTACTCACCGGGGAGCTGTTTTTT. This gives the protein CASSGGLLTGELFF.

This clonotype occurred a few times. The chain joins TRBV7-9 to TRBJ2-7; a weak D match, TRBD2 (6 bases). The CDR3 sequence is 14 residues long. CDR1 is SEHNR, CDR2 FQNEAQ, per germline (reference sequence). Deletions cut 1 base from V and 8 bases from J, with 15 bases between. The CDR3 loop reads CASSLVGGPNQQYF. CDR3 bases: TGTGCCAGCAGCTTAGTAGGAGGGCCTAATCAGCAGTACTTC.

The rearrangement uses TRBV19 and TRBJ1-5, with 8 bases aligning to TRBD1. J lost 5 bases, V lost 7 bases, and 7 bases had no gene match. CDR3 size: 14 residues. Germline V gives CDR1 LNHDA, CDR2 SQIVND (reference sequence). CDR3 sequence reads: CASKIGQGYQPQHF. The CDR3 region has the DNA TGTGCCAGTAAAATTGGACAGGGCTATCAGCCCCAGCATTTT.

On this clonotype itself: Just one base apart from a much larger clone, this may be a read error. The gene calls are TRBV9 and TRBJ1-1; D is undetermined. Germline V lookup: CDR1 SGDLS, CDR2 YYNGEE. V dropped 2 bases and J dropped 1 base, with 9 bases sitting between them. The CDR3 is made up of 14 amino acids. Here the CDR3 reads CASSVTPTNTEAFF. In DNA form, the CDR3 reads TGTGCCAGCAGCGTGACACCCACGAACACTGAAGCTTTCTTT. Using reference TRBV9 and TRBJ1-1 for the parts outside the CDR3, the full variable domain is DSGVTQTPKHLITATGQRVTLRCSPRSGDLSVYWYQQSLDQGLQFLIQYYNGEERAKGNILERFSAQQFPDLHSELNLSSLELGDSALYFCASSVTPTNTEAFFGQGTRLTVV.

There are a few counts of this clonotype. V and J are TRBV7-9 and TRBJ2-7, with TRBD1 as a possible D gene (6 bases). The CDR3 sequence is 15 residues long. The V gene's germline CDR1 is SEHNR and CDR2 FQNEAQ (reference sequence). Deletions cut 4 bases from V and 2 bases from J, with 15 bases between. CDR3 in DNA: TGTGCCAGCAGCTCCTCGGACAGCTCTCCCTACGAGCAGTACGTC. It translates to CASSSSDSSPYEQYV.

The chain has TRBV4-1 and TRBJ1-1; D remains unclear. Germline V gives CDR1 MGHRA, CDR2 YSYEKL. V lost 6 bases, J lost 1 base, and 12 bases lay in between. There are 14 residues in the CDR3. The CDR3 region has the DNA TGCGCCAGCAGACCCCCCGGAGCGAACACTGAAGCTTTCTTT. Translated: CASRPPGANTEAFF.

This clonotype turned up a few times. The V and J genes are TRBV20-1 and TRBJ1-1; D might be TRBD1 (5 bases). Trimming removed 6 bases at V and 8 bases at J, with 31 bases between. CDR1 and CDR2 (germline): DFQATT, SNEGSKA (reference sequence). This CDR3 is 17 amino acids long. As DNA, the CDR3 is TGCAGTGCCCCAGACAACGGGGCGCTTTGGGTCTGGGGGGAAGCTTTCTTT. Its protein is CSAPDNGALWVWGEAFF.

This clonotype has ten or more counts. The V call is TRBV29-1, the J call TRBJ2-7; possible D gene TRBD1, 5 bases. The CDR3 sequence is 13 residues long. The V gene lost 6 bases and the J gene lost 3 bases, with 15 bases spanning the gap. Germline V gene lookup returns CDR1 SQVTM and CDR2 ANQGSEA. This chain's CDR3 is CSVLGGANYEQYF. CDR3 sequence (DNA): TGCAGCGTACTGGGTGGGGCGAACTACGAGCAGTACTTC.